This TCR beta chain was documented in a study of OX40 agonist ivuxolimab in advanced cancers. In terms of the full investigation: Ivuxolimab, which targeted the costimulatory receptor OX40 (CD134), was an agonistic, fully human IgG2 monoclonal antibody. Intravenous ivuxolimab was administered to patients every 2 weeks at six dose levels: 0.01, 0.1, 0.3, 1.5, 3 and 10 mg/kg. Of the approximately 53 patients in dose escalation, some 20 had hepatocellular carcinoma, roughly 15 had melanoma, 9 had renal cell carcinoma and 9 had head and neck cancer. The dose-escalation cohort was about 86% male with a mean age of about 65 years, ranging from roughly 20 to 80. Patients were allowed to have had prior anti-PD-1, anti-PD-L1 or anti-CTLA-4 therapy, and less than 45% of the dose-escalation patients had previously received checkpoint inhibitors. Three dose-escalation patients achieved partial responses, one with hepatocellular carcinoma and two with cutaneous melanoma. The point of sequencing TCRbeta in the periphery was to test whether ivuxolimab changed TCR sequence diversity and drove clonal T-cell expansion. The monotherapy dose-escalation portion (N ≈ 56 patients) of the phase I ivuxolimab trial is reported in the paper. The investigation overall reported the following: Clonal expansion of both CD4+ and CD8+ blood T cells was observed from baseline to week 6 at doses 0.1 to 3.0 mg/kg. In the 0.1-3.0 mg/kg groups, partial responders were among the patients with the lowest normalized peripheral clonal expansion, particularly in CD8+ T cells. The antigen specificity of the clonally expanded peripheral T cells was not determined. Low levels of normalized T-cell clonal expansion were also seen in some patients who did not respond. On average, CD8+ T cells showed more expanded clones than CD4+ T cells after ivuxolimab.

With regard to this clone: Its antigen specificity is not known. Base qualities were left out, and no much larger clone turns up one base away.

The trial excluded patients who had a history of autoimmune disease or who were on systemic immunosuppression. Peripheral blood for TCR sequencing was drawn from every dose cohort at baseline, at cycle 4 day 1 and at cycle 7 day 1. Samples came from an open-label, multicenter, first-in-human phase I dose-escalation trial of ivuxolimab. Adults with locally advanced or metastatic head and neck squamous cell, hepatocellular, melanoma or renal cell carcinoma were enrolled in the trial. Before TCR sequencing, CD4+ T cells and CD8+ T cells from peripheral blood were sorted into separate populations. Genomic DNA was extracted from sorted cells for sequencing of the TCRbeta CDR3 region. TCRbeta CDR3 regions were sequenced using the immunoSEQ Assay. TCRdb provides this immuneACCESS table in a form limited to in-frame rearrangements. Some clones are lacking; in checked studies, under half of them reflect an unresolved V gene, and why the rest are absent is not known. Here the sample has tens of thousands of clones; over 75% occur a single time. More than 5.5% of the sample is taken by the ten largest.

The sequence was obtained from an adult with an advanced solid tumor such as melanoma, head and neck, liver or kidney cancer. The material sequenced was CD4+ or CD8+ T cells sorted from blood, taken in a trial of the OX40 agonist ivuxolimab.

The CDR3 loop reads CASSRSHRGHEQFF. The nucleotide sequence is TGTGCCAGTAGTCGCTCCCACAGGGGGCACGAGCAGTTCTTC. The chain is made from TRBV19 and TRBJ2-1; the junction holds 9 bases that match TRBD1. The germline V gene (reference sequence) supplies CDR1 LNHDA and CDR2 SQIVND. Here V drops 5 bases and J drops 10 bases, and the junction holds 9 bases not matched to any gene. The CDR3 goes from the cysteine to the phenylalanine over 14 residues. This entry keeps only the CDR3 DNA: 42 bases, framed from base 1. Extended through the reference TRBV19 and TRBJ2-1 proteins, this CDR3 yields the full variable domain: DGGITQSPKYLFRKEGQNVTLSCEQNLNHDAMYWYRQDPGQGLRLIYYSQIVNDFQKGDIAEGYSVSREKKESFPLTVTSAQKNPTAFYLCASSRSHRGHEQFFGPGTRLTVL.